Listed here are 3 T cell receptor beta chains from one sample, sequenced in a study of T cell repertoires in cytomegalovirus infection (dated by TCRdb to about 2019). TCRdb lists the instrument as Illumina HiSeq 1500. TCRdb applied fastp at Q25 and MiXCR to the public reads, then kept only in-frame beta chains. Each CDR3 protein appears once, grouped with its most common genes and DNA. This sample comprises approximately 290,000 distinct CDR3 sequences, more than 20% of them detected only once. The ten largest account for around 14% of the sample. The sequencing sample was made of PBMCs. The source is a human donor in good health (CMV status not recorded). Some clones in this sample may be carry-over from other donors' samples.

The chain carries TRBV5-6 and TRBJ1-2; no clear D. CDR3 size: 13 residues. V was trimmed by 6 bases and J by 7 bases, leaving 16 bases between them. The V gene's germline CDR1 is SGHDT and CDR2 YYEEEE. In DNA, the CDR3 is TGTGCCAGCATCTACAGTCCGACGGGTGGCTACACCTTC. Translating it yields CASIYSPTGGYTF.

With regard to this clonotype: A much larger clonotype is one base distant, so this may be a read error. The J gene is TRBJ1-2, the V gene TRBV7-2, with 8 bases lining up with TRBD1. Germline V lookup: CDR1 SGHTA, CDR2 FQGNSA. The CDR3 covers 16 residues. Losses at the gene ends were 4 bases for V and 9 bases for J; bases not matched to a gene: 16. The CDR3 protein is CASSSTDRVVEYSYTF. The CDR3 DNA reads as TGTGCCAGCAGCTCAACGGACAGGGTGGTGGAGTATAGCTACACCTTC.

This clonotype was found a few times. The chain combines TRBV2 with TRBJ2-7; D possibly corresponds to TRBD1 (6 bases). Germline lookup yields CDR1 SNHLY and CDR2 FYNNEI. CDR3 length equals 14 residues. V was cut by 7 bases and J by 0 bases, with 13 bases left in between. CDR3 amino acids: CASTLWTVSYEQYF. As DNA, the CDR3 is TGTGCCAGCACCCTTTGGACAGTCTCCTACGAGCAGTACTTC.